Below are 26 T cell receptor delta chains sequenced from a single sample in a study of gamma-delta T cells after stem cell transplantation. TCRdb redid clone calling on the RT-PCR reads using CATT. The sample has 1,500 or so delta-chain clones; roughly 2.5% are singletons. Specimen: gamma-delta T cells. The receptors here all came from a human donor. It is not recorded whose cells these are; they may come from a transplant donor.

The sample holds a few counts of this clone. A single base is all that separates this from a far larger clone, so a read error is likely. The sample has other DNA sequences that encode this CDR3 too. The chain has TRDV2 and TRDJ1; 9 nucleotides match TRDD2. The germline CDR1 and CDR2 sequences are GEAIGNYY and EKD. This CDR3 has 19 amino acids. CDR3 nucleotide sequence: TGTGCCTGTGACGACCTTCCTACCGTCTTGGGCCCTAACACCGATAAACTTATCTTT. Translating it yields CACDDLPTVLGPNTDKLIF.

Only a few counts were recorded for this clone. TCRdb shows a much larger clone's protein in place of this DNA's translation, and the two differ at residue 11, likely through a read error; the protein shown is translated from the DNA. The V gene is TRDV2, the J gene TRDJ1; perhaps TRDD3 as D (5 bases). The CDR3 totals 18 residues. V lost 0 bases to trimming and J lost 1 base, with 20 bases between them. Germline V gives CDR1 GEAIGNYY, CDR2 EKD. The CDR3 DNA reads TGTGCCTGTGACACCTTCTCAACGGGCGGGGACGGCACCGATAAACTCATCTTT. Translation: CACDTFSTGGDGTDKLIF.

As regards this clone: Only one base separates this from a far larger clonotype, so it likely reflects a read error. This same CDR3 is encoded by further DNA sequences in the sample. The V call is TRDV2, the J call TRDJ3; TRDD3 matches 9 bases. The CDR3 extends over 25 amino acids. Trimming took 0 bases from V and 0 from J; bases not matched to a gene: 23. The germline V gene has CDR1 GEAIGNYY and CDR2 EKD. This CDR3 is CACDTANSYGGLLGDSSWDTRQMFF. In DNA, the CDR3 is TGTGCCTGTGACACCGCGAATTCCTACGGGGGCTTACTGGGGGACTCCTCCTGGGACACCCGACAGATGTTTTTC.

On this clone itself: The protein held in TCRdb is that of a much larger clone and does not match this DNA's translation at residue 16, likely because of a read error; the protein shown is translated from the DNA. The chain combines TRDV2 with TRDJ1; TRDD3 matches 10 bases. The CDR3 totals 18 residues. Germline CDR1 and CDR2: GEAIGNYY and EKD. The CDR3 nucleotides read TGTGCCTGTGACACCGTCGAGGGGGATACGCTGAGCACCGATAAACCCATCTTT. It encodes CACDTVEGDTLSTDKPIF.

This clone showed up just a few times. With a far larger clone one base away, a read error is the likely cause. Other nucleotide sequences from this sample produce the same CDR3. The chain uses TRDV2 and TRDJ1, with D hard to call. V was clipped by 0 bases and J by 3 bases, with 13 bases between them. The germline V gene encodes CDR1 GEAIGNYY and CDR2 EKD. The CDR3 runs 15 residues. The CDR3 reads CACDTVGSGSDKLIF. The CDR3 nucleotides read TGTGCCTGTGACACCGTCGGATCTGGTTCCGATAAACTCATCTTT.

About this clone itself: A single base is all that separates this from a far larger clone, so a read error is likely. V gene TRDV2 combines with J gene TRDJ1; 9 nucleotides align to TRDD3. CDR3 length equals 21 residues. The V and J ends lost 0 bases and 0 bases, in that order; junction bases with no gene match: 19. Germline loops: CDR1 GEAIGNYY, CDR2 EKD. The CDR3 reads CACDTAGMKLGEDLYTDKLIF. CDR3 DNA sequence: TGTGCCTGTGACACCGCGGGGATGAAACTGGGGGAGGATCTGTACACCGATAAACTCATCTTT.

A word on this clone: With a far larger clone one base away, a read error is the likely cause. The CDR3 sequence is CACVTANSYGGLLGDSSWDTRQMFF. The CDR3 nucleotides read TGTGCCTGTGTCACCGCGAATTCCTACGGGGGCTTACTGGGGGATTCCTCCTGGGACACCCGACAGATGTTTTTC. This chain links TRDV2 with TRDJ3, with 10 positions matching TRDD3. The CDR3 has 25 amino acids. From germline, CDR1 is GEAIGNYY and CDR2 EKD.

In regard to this clone: This DNA's translation and the protein TCRdb lists, from a much larger clone, do not match at residue 5, likely due to a read error; the protein shown is translated from the DNA. The V and J genes are TRDV2 and TRDJ1; D ambiguous. Trimming pared 3 bases from V and 1 base from J, leaving 20 bases between. CDR1 GEAIGNYY and CDR2 EKD come from the germline V gene. The CDR3 has 17 residues. The CDR3 sequence: CACDAVGVPIFTDKLIF. Written as DNA, the CDR3 is TGTGCCTGTGACGCCGTGGGAGTACCTATATTCACCGATAAACTCATCTTT.

This clone came up a few times. A far larger clone lies a single base away; this is likely a read error. This sample includes further DNA sequences coding for the same CDR3. The chain links TRDV2 to TRDJ1, with TRDD3 matching over 7 bases. Unmatched junction bases numbered 12, after V lost 3 bases and J lost 0 bases. The CDR3 is 17 residues long. CDR1 is GEAIGNYY, CDR2 EKD, per germline. The CDR3 here is CACDPIGGTSYTDKLIF. DNA of the CDR3: TGTGCCTGTGACCCTATTGGGGGAACCTCGTACACCGATAAACTCATCTTT.

This clone rates as large. Different DNA sequences within this sample yield the same CDR3. V and J are TRDV2 and TRDJ1; TRDD3 aligns across 9 bases. Trimming removed 1 base from V and 0 bases from J; junction bases left unmatched: 11. Germline-derived CDR1 and CDR2 are GEAIGNYY and EKD. The CDR3 is 18 residues long. CDR3 sequence (DNA): TGTGCCTGTGACACTATGCACGCTGGGGGATTGTACACCGATAAACTCATCTTT. It specifies CACDTMHAGGLYTDKLIF.

The chain is built from TRDV2 and TRDJ1; 12 bases fit TRDD3. After removal of 5 bases from V and 0 bases from J, the junction contained 6 bases not matched to a gene. Germline V gene data show CDR1 as GEAIGNYY and CDR2 as EKD. CDR3 length: 16 residues. Here the CDR3 DNA reads TGTGCCTGTGTCGAACTGGGGGATACACACACCGATAAACTCATCTTT. The encoded protein is CACVELGDTHTDKLIF.

Of note for this clone: A single base is all that separates this from a far larger clone, so a read error is likely. The sample contains more than one DNA sequence encoding this CDR3. The chain recombines TRDV2 with TRDJ1; 11 nucleotides line up with TRDD3. Looked up from germline, CDR1 is GEAIGNYY and CDR2 is EKD. Trimming cost V 7 bases and J 0 bases; bases outside gene matches: 15. The CDR3 runs to 18 residues. CDR3 DNA: TGTGCCTGCGACGCCCTACTGGGGGATAGGATGTACACCGATAAACTCATCTTT. As protein: CACDALLGDRMYTDKLIF.

This clone ranks as medium-sized. Other nucleotide sequences from this sample produce the same CDR3. The CDR3 DNA is TGTGCCTGTGACGGGGTGGGGGATACGCGGACCGATAAACTCATCTTT. Protein product: CACDGVGDTRTDKLIF. The V gene is TRDV2, the J gene TRDJ1; 11 positions match TRDD3. Trimming took 3 bases from V and 2 from J; bases not matched to a gene: 7. In germline, CDR1 is GEAIGNYY, CDR2 EKD. This CDR3 contains 16 residues.

On this clone: This likely traces to a read error, being one base from a far larger clone. This same CDR3 is encoded by further DNA sequences in the sample. J is TRDJ1 and V is TRDV2; maybe TRDD3 (5 bases). Germline lookup yields CDR1 GEAIGNYY and CDR2 EKD. The CDR3 covers 13 residues. This CDR3 is CACDKLGSDKLIF. The CDR3, as DNA: TGTGCCTGTGACAAGCTTGGATCGGATAAGCTCATCTTT.

In the case of this clone: This is likely an artifact of a read error, given a far larger clone one base away. Distinct nucleotide sequences in the sample also encode this CDR3. The genes are TRDV2 and TRDJ3; TRDD3 matches at 13 bases. The CDR3 contains 21 residues. The V gene's germline CDR1 is GEAIGNYY and CDR2 EKD. Written as DNA, the CDR3 is TGTGCCTGTGACACGGCTACTGGGGGATACGGGAGCTCCTGGGACACTCGACAGATGTTTTTC. The encoded protein is CACDTATGGYGSSWDTRQMFF.

This clone came up a few times. A read error is the likely source, as a far larger clone sits one nucleotide away. The same CDR3 also results from other DNA sequences found in this sample. V usage is TRDV2 and J usage is TRDJ3, with TRDD3 matching over 8 bases. There are 21 residues in the CDR3. Looked up from germline, CDR1 is GEAIGNYY and CDR2 is EKD. The J segment lost 0 bases and the V segment lost 1 base, leaving 13 bases of the junction unmatched. This CDR3 is CACDTATGGYGSSWDTRQMFF. For the CDR3, the DNA is TGTGCCTGTGACACGGCTACTGGGGGGTACGGGAGCTCCTGGGACACCCGACAGATGTTTTTC.

There are a few counts of this clone. This may come from a read error, since a much larger clone is one base off. This chain connects TRDV2 to TRDJ1, with D hard to call. This CDR3 has 17 amino acids. Looked up from germline, CDR1 is GEAIGNYY and CDR2 is EKD. CDR3 DNA: TGTGCCTGTGACCCCGTGGGAGTACCTATATTCACCGATAAACTCACCTTT. This gives the protein CACDPVGVPIFTDKLTF.

By share, this clone ranks as medium-sized (0.01 to 0.1%). The chain joins TRDV2 to TRDJ1, with D possibly TRDD3 on 5 matching bases. The V end lost 3 bases, the J end lost 0 bases, and 28 bases lay between the germline ends. The CDR3 loop spans 20 amino acids. Germline loops: CDR1 GEAIGNYY, CDR2 EKD. The CDR3 reads CACDGIAPPEPVLDTDKLIF. CDR3 coding DNA: TGTGCCTGTGACGGAATTGCGCCTCCGGAACCTGTACTGGACACCGATAAACTCATCTTT.

Regarding this clone: A read error likely explains why the TCRdb protein, taken from a much larger clone, differs from this DNA's translation at residue 11; the protein shown is translated from the DNA. The chain links TRDV2 to TRDJ1; 7 bases line up with TRDD3. Trimming cost V 0 bases and J 1 base; bases outside gene matches: 10. CDR3 length: 17 amino acids. Germline values: CDR1 GEAIGNYY, CDR2 EKD. CDR3 coding DNA: TGTGCCTGTGACACCGCGGAACTACTGGGGACCACCGATAAACTCATCTTT. It translates to CACDTAELLGTTDKLIF.

This clone turned up a few times. A far larger clone is only one base removed, so a read error is likely. Other DNA variants within this sample encode the same CDR3. The genes are TRDV2 and TRDJ1; 7 nucleotides align to TRDD3. J gave up 0 bases and V 0 bases, and 9 bases lay outside the gene matches. CDR1 is GEAIGNYY, CDR2 EKD, per germline. CDR3 length equals 17 residues. The CDR3 loop is CACDTVLPGGYTDKLIF. The CDR3 coding sequence is TGTGCCTGTGACACCGTACTCCCTGGGGGGTACACCGATAAACTCATCTTT.

In regard to this clone: A read error is the likely source, as a far larger clone sits one nucleotide away. Different DNA sequences within this sample yield the same CDR3. The gene calls are TRDV2 and TRDJ1, with 11 nucleotides matching TRDD3. The length of the CDR3 is 22 residues. CDR1 GEAIGNYY and CDR2 EKD come from the germline V gene. V shed 0 bases and J 1 base; nucleotides not matched to a gene: 21. The CDR3 coding sequence is TGTGCCTGTGACACCGTGGGCCTATTGGGGGATACGGAGATTATGTCCACCGATAAACTCATCTTT. Its protein is CACDTVGLLGDTEIMSTDKLIF.

The J gene is TRDJ1, the V gene TRDV2; 10 bases line up with TRDD3. From germline, CDR1 is GEAIGNYY and CDR2 EKD. Germline trimming cut 0 bases from V and 0 bases from J; bases unmatched to any gene: 12. This CDR3 is built from 19 residues. Here the CDR3 reads CACDTVGLLGDTHTDKLIF. CDR3 sequence (DNA): TGTGCCTGTGACACCGTGGGCCTATTGGGGGATACACACACCGATAAACTCATCTTT.

This clone came up a few times. This may be a read error, as it is one base from a much larger clone. This same CDR3 is encoded by further DNA sequences in the sample. This chain uses TRDV3 with TRDJ1, with no clear D. Germline values: CDR1 TVYSNPD, CDR2 GDNSRS (reference sequence). CDR3 size: 16 residues. The DNA for the CDR3 is TGTGCCCCCCACGTTTGTGTCGGGCTGTACACCGATAAACTGATCTTT. Translation gives CAPHVCVGLYTDKLIF.

Turning to this clone: With a much larger clone just one base away, this may be a read error. This chain joins TRDV2 and TRDJ1, with D unclear. The CDR3 has 15 residues. Germline V gene sequence: CDR1 GEAIGNYY, CDR2 EKD. The CDR3 here is CARDTVGEYTDKLIF. In nucleotides, the CDR3 is TGTGCCCGTGACACCGTGGGAGAGTACACCGATAAACTCATCTTT.

This clone has only a few counts. TCRdb shows a much larger clone's protein in place of this DNA's translation, and the two differ at residue 3, likely through a read error; the protein shown is translated from the DNA. The gene calls are TRDV2 and TRDJ1, with D tentatively TRDD2 or TRDD3 (5 bases each). The CDR3 covers 20 residues. Germline loops: CDR1 GEAIGNYY, CDR2 EKD. CDR3 sequence: CARDGIAPTEPVLDTDKLIF. CDR3 nucleotide sequence: TGTGCCCGTGACGGAATTGCGCCTACGGAACCTGTACTGGACACCGATAAACTCATCTTT.

This clone appeared a few times. TCRdb has a much larger clone's protein, which differs at residue 4 from the translation of this DNA, likely because of a read error; what is shown is the protein translated from the DNA. The chain recombines TRDV2 with TRDJ3; TRDD3 agrees at 7 bases. There are 19 residues in the CDR3. With 5 bases clipped from V and 0 bases from J, the junction kept 12 bases outside the gene matches. Germline CDR1 GEAIGNYY, CDR2 EKD. As DNA, the CDR3 is TGTGCCTGTGGCGCTGCTGGGGGCAAGAGCTCCTGGGACACCCGACAGATGTTTTTC. It encodes CACGAAGGKSSWDTRQMFF.